These T cell receptor beta chains were read from a single sample in a study of Graves' ophthalmopathy and Graves' hyperthyroidism. TCRdb re-analysed the multiplex PCR reads in MiXCR, keeping a single row per CDR3 protein. The table has 150,000 or so distinct CDR3 sequences, around two fifths seen once; the top ten hold around 8.9%. The sequenced sample consisted of peripheral blood. Receptor source: a man younger than 40 with Graves' ophthalmopathy. The CDR3 runs from the conserved cysteine through the conserved F or W. Each record gives: V gene, J gene, clone size, D gene, CDR3 protein, CDR3 DNA. The D gene is left open where the match is weak. Only part of the rows carry a size: once, few, many, or a class if the clone is expanded.

V: TRBV4-1
J: TRBJ1-2
size: many
D: -
CDR3: CASSQDSQENYGYTF
DNA: TGCGCCAGCAGCCAAGATTCTCAAGAAAACTATGGCTACACCTTC

V: TRBV5-5
J: TRBJ2-7
size: many
D: TRBD1
CDR3: CASKTGGSYEQYF
DNA: TGTGCCAGCAAGACAGGGGGATCCTACGAGCAGTACTTC

V: TRBV24-1
J: TRBJ2-5
size: -
D: -
CDR3: CATSDPESLGQETQYF
DNA: TGTGCCACCAGTGATCCCGAGAGTTTAGGCCAAGAGACCCAGTACTTC

V: TRBV28
J: TRBJ2-7
size: many
D: -
CDR3: CKSRGRRLREQYF
DNA: TGTAAGTCGAGGGGTCGGAGGTTGAGAGAGCAGTACTTC

V: TRBV28
J: TRBJ2-7
size: -
D: TRBD2
CDR3: CASSLWRERSYEQYF
DNA: TGTGCCAGCAGTTTATGGCGGGAGCGAAGCTACGAGCAGTACTTC

V: TRBV28
J: TRBJ2-7
size: once
D: -
CDR3: CATLTGARYEQYF
DNA: TGTGCCACCCTCACGGGAGCGAGATACGAGCAGTACTTC

V: TRBV20-1
J: TRBJ2-2
size: -
D: -
CDR3: CSASHREGTGWRELFF
DNA: TGCAGTGCCTCCCACAGAGAGGGTACGGGATGGAGGGAGCTGTTTTTT

V: TRBV6-5
J: TRBJ2-7
size: -
D: -
CDR3: CASSYGETGQRSEQYF
DNA: TGTGCCAGCAGTTACGGGGAAACGGGACAACGTTCCGAGCAGTACTTC

V: TRBV5-1
J: TRBJ2-7
size: many
D: -
CDR3: CASTNPAGSYEQYF
DNA: TGCGCCAGCACCAATCCTGCAGGGTCCTACGAGCAGTACTTC

V: TRBV4-3
J: TRBJ2-7
size: -
D: TRBD1
CDR3: CASSQGRGLVEQYF
DNA: TGCGCCAGCAGCCAAGGCAGGGGGCTGGTCGAGCAGTACTTC

V: TRBV6-5
J: TRBJ2-5
size: few
D: TRBD1
CDR3: CASSYSEPGLQGETQYF
DNA: TGTGCCAGCAGTTACTCGGAACCGGGCCTACAGGGGGAGACCCAGTACTTC

V: TRBV28
J: TRBJ2-7
size: -
D: TRBD2
CDR3: CAQHPITLLAGGSSYEQYF
DNA: TGTGCGCAGCACCCTATTACCCTACTAGCGGGAGGGAGCTCCTACGAGCAGTACTTC

V: TRBV24-1
J: TRBJ2-5
size: many
D: -
CDR3: CVDRRAQETQYF
DNA: TGTGTCGACCGCAGGGCCCAAGAGACCCAGTACTTC

V: TRBV6-1
J: TRBJ2-6
size: -
D: -
CDR3: CASSERRREYSGANVLTF
DNA: TGTGCCAGCAGTGAACGTCGGCGGGAATACTCTGGGGCCAACGTCCTGACTTTC

V: TRBV11-2
J: TRBJ1-2
size: once
D: -
CDR3: CASSLGGINYGYTF
DNA: TGTGCCAGCAGCTTAGGGGGGATCAACTATGGCTACACCTTC

V: TRBV28
J: TRBJ2-5
size: -
D: -
CDR3: CARIRDWTPETQYF
DNA: TGTGCCAGGATCCGGGACTGGACCCCTGAGACCCAGTACTTC

V: TRBV28
J: TRBJ2-2
size: many
D: TRBD2
CDR3: CASSTSGYPNTGELFF
DNA: TGTGCCAGCAGTACTAGCGGGTACCCGAACACCGGGGAGCTGTTTTTT